The 7 T cell receptor beta chains below were found in one sample sequenced in a study of blood T cells in healthy people across ages. Alongside a J-beta primer mix, a sample-barcoded 5' primer served in a second PCR lasting about 7 to 11 cycles. TCRdb fed the 5' RACE reads into MiXCR, producing one record per CDR3 protein. This sample yields roughly 570,000 distinct CDR3 sequences, of which about 26% are seen a single time; less than 20% belongs to the top ten. Sequencing was done on a sample of blood. These receptors were obtained from a woman aged 70 to 79 in good health.

The CDR3 DNA is TGTGCCAGCAGTGAAGAGATGGCTCCAAACATTCAGTACTTC. Amino acids: CASSEEMAPNIQYF. This rearrangement joins TRBV2 to TRBJ2-4; D ambiguous. With 1 base removed from V and 6 bases from J, the gap between germline ends came to 10 bases. This CDR3 contains 14 residues. Germline CDR1 is SNHLY and CDR2 is FYNNEI. Looking up the rest from reference TRBV2 and TRBJ2-4 gives the full variable domain: EPEVTQTPSHQVTQMGQEVILRCVPISNHLYFYWYRQILGQKVEFLVSFYNNEISEKSEIFDDQFSVERPDGSNFTLKIRSTKLEDSAMYFCASSEEMAPNIQYFGAGTRLSVL.

The J gene is TRBJ1-5, the V gene TRBV11-3, with 8 bases aligning to TRBD1. V lost 5 bases and J lost 3; bases outside the gene matches: 6. There are 15 residues in the CDR3. Germline V gives CDR1 SGHNT, CDR2 YENEEA. The CDR3 loop is CASSLTTGANQPQHF. CDR3 bases: TGTGCCAGCAGCCTTACGACAGGGGCCAATCAGCCCCAGCATTTT.

This clonotype occurred a few times. Here the CDR3 DNA reads TGTGCCAGCAGCAACCGAGGGAGTGGTGCAGATACGCAGTATTTT. Translation: CASSNRGSGADTQYF. This chain connects TRBV3-1 to TRBJ2-3, with D maybe TRBD2 (5 bases). V lost 5 bases to trimming and J lost 4 bases, with 16 bases between them. Looked up from germline, CDR1 is LGHDT and CDR2 is YNNKEL (reference sequence). This CDR3 spans 15 amino acids.

CDR3 coding DNA: TGTGCCAGCAGCTGGGGGGCTAACACTGAAGCTTTCTTT. It yields the protein CASSWGANTEAFF. The chain uses TRBV7-2 and TRBJ1-1, with a possible D match to TRBD1 (6 bases). The V end lost 4 bases, the J end lost 2 bases, and 8 bases lay between the germline ends. CDR1 and CDR2 from the germline V gene are SGHTA and FQGNSA. This CDR3 has 13 residues. The whole variable domain, remainder taken from reference TRBV7-2 and TRBJ1-1, is GAGVSQSPSNKVTEKGKDVELRCDPISGHTALYWYRQSLGQGLEFLIYFQGNSAPDKSGLPSDRFSAERTGGSVSTLTIQRTQQEDSAVYLCASSWGANTEAFFGQGTRLTVV.

The chain carries TRBV15 and TRBJ1-2; the D gene is possibly TRBD1 (5 bases). This CDR3 region has 13 residues. V lost 1 base and J lost 7, with 10 bases in between. The germline CDR1 and CDR2 sequences are LNHNV and YYDKDF (reference sequence). CDR3 amino acids: CATSRGGAFGYTF. Written as DNA, the CDR3 is TGTGCCACCAGCAGAGGAGGGGCGTTTGGCTACACCTTC.

This clonotype was seen more than once but under ten times. The CDR3 DNA is TGTGCGGTCAGGGCGGGGAGCACAGATACGCAGTATTTT. The encoded protein is CAVRAGSTDTQYF. The gene calls are TRBV7-6 and TRBJ2-3; the D gene is possibly TRBD2 (6 bases). This CDR3 is 13 amino acids long. Germline CDR1 reads SGHVS; CDR2 reads FNYEAQ.

The V gene is TRBV7-2, the J gene TRBJ1-5, with D perhaps TRBD1 (5 bases). The V gene lost 2 bases and the J gene lost 4 bases, with 15 bases spanning the gap. There are 16 residues in the CDR3. The germline gives CDR1 SGHTA, CDR2 FQGNSA. The CDR3 DNA reads TGTGCCAGCAGCTTAACCGGGGGAGGGACTAATCAGCCCCAGCATTTT. Residues: CASSLTGGGTNQPQHF.